This entry lists 9 T cell receptor beta chains sequenced from one sample in a study of blood T cell repertoires in COVID-19 (dated by TCRdb to 2018 to 2020). Receptor amplification or capture employed the immunoSEQ multiplex PCR assay. Drawn from immuneACCESS, this table holds only the in-frame rearrangements with V and J called that TCRdb kept. Clones are partly lost; checked studies trace under half to an unresolved V gene and leave the rest unexplained. The sample records about 200,000 clones, 90% of which are singletons. The ten most abundant clones make up around 0.53% of the sample. The sequencing sample was made of peripheral blood. The origin of the receptors is a man in his fifties with acute or convalescent COVID-19.

The chain recombines TRBV7-2 with TRBJ1-5, with TRBD1 identical over 8 bases. J was trimmed by 7 bases and V by 4 bases; bases with no gene match: 9. The CDR3 extends over 15 amino acids. Germline-derived CDR1 and CDR2 are SGHTA and FQGNSA. CDR3 sequence (DNA): TGTGCCAGCAGCTCCTCGGACAGGGAAGAGCAGCCCCAGCATTTT. It translates to CASSSSDREEQPQHF.

This chain connects TRBV10-3 to TRBJ2-7, with D tentatively TRBD2 (6 bases). Germline CDR1 ENHRY, CDR2 SYGVKD. This CDR3 is built from 16 residues. The V end was cut by 4 bases, the J end by 0 bases, with 16 bases between. Here the CDR3 DNA reads TGTGCCATCAGTGCCTCTGGGGAGGTACTCTCCTACGAGCAGTACTTC. This encodes CAISASGEVLSYEQYF.

Note on this clone: This specimen includes other DNA sequences encoding the same CDR3. The rearrangement joins TRBV7-9 to TRBJ1-6; D gene ambiguous. Trimming removed 1 base from V and 7 bases from J, with 11 bases in between. Looked up from germline, CDR1 is SEHNR and CDR2 is FQNEAQ (reference sequence). The CDR3 runs to 15 residues. The CDR3 reads CASSLEAGGNSPLHF. Here the CDR3 DNA reads TGTGCCAGCAGCTTAGAGGCCGGAGGAAATTCACCCCTCCACTTT.

The gene calls are TRBV16 and TRBJ1-4; D uncertain. The CDR3 sequence is 16 residues long. V was shortened by 5 bases and J by 5 bases, with 18 bases between the two germline ends. Germline-derived CDR1 and CDR2 are KGHSY and FQNENV. The CDR3 bases are TGTGCCAGCAGCACCCCTAGGTCGCCGGGAAATGAAAAACTGTTTTTT. Translated: CASSTPRSPGNEKLFF. The whole variable domain, remainder taken from reference TRBV16 and TRBJ1-4, is GEEVAQTPKHLVRGEGQKAKLYCAPIKGHSYVFWYQQVLKNEFKFLISFQNENVFDETGMPKERFSAKCLPNSPCSLEIQATKLEDSAVYFCASSTPRSPGNEKLFFGSGTQLSVL.

V and J are TRBV3-1 (or the pseudogene TRBV3-2) and TRBJ1-2, with D maybe TRBD1 (6 bases). The CDR3 is 18 residues long. Germline lookup yields CDR1 LGHDT and CDR2 YNNKEL (reference sequence). Deletions cut 1 base from V and 6 bases from J, with 24 bases between. The CDR3 is CASSQGPGQGLRADGYTF. As DNA, the CDR3 is TGTGCCAGCAGCCAAGGGCCGGGACAAGGGCTCCGTGCGGATGGCTACACCTTC.

The V and J genes are TRBV28 and TRBJ1-2; the D gene is possibly TRBD1 (6 bases). The CDR3 is 13 amino acids. Trimming took 6 bases from V and 8 from J, leaving 16 bases between them. Germline V CDR1 and CDR2: MDHEN, SYDVKM. Here the CDR3 reads CASRPRGSGGYTF. DNA for the CDR3: TGTGCCAGCAGACCCAGGGGATCTGGAGGCTACACCTTC.

The V gene is TRBV28, the J gene TRBJ2-7; 10 nucleotides line up with TRBD1. The CDR3 covers 17 residues. Trimming removed 3 bases from V and 2 bases from J; junction bases left unmatched: 10. The V gene's germline CDR1 is MDHEN and CDR2 SYDVKM. The CDR3 region is CASSFFSGTGDPYEQYF. CDR3 in DNA: TGTGCCAGCAGTTTTTTTTCCGGGACAGGGGACCCCTACGAGCAGTACTTC.

This sequence joins TRBV10-3 and TRBJ1-5; no clear D gene. Trimming left V 2 bases short and J 0 bases short, with 14 bases between. Looked up from germline, CDR1 is ENHRY and CDR2 is SYGVKD. The CDR3 loop spans 17 amino acids. The CDR3 DNA reads TGTGCCATCAGTGAGGGGCTAGCTGACTATAGCAATCAGCCCCAGCATTTT. Protein: CAISEGLADYSNQPQHF.

This clone appeared once. The chain couples TRBV5-1 to TRBJ2-3, with TRBD1 matching over 10 bases. Germline lookup yields CDR1 SGHRS and CDR2 YFSETQ. Trimming at V came to 4 bases and at J to 6 bases, leaving 5 bases not matched to a gene. CDR3 size: 14 residues. In nucleotides, the CDR3 is TGCGCCAGCAGCCTTGGGACAGGGGCCGATACGCAGTATTTT. This sequence encodes CASSLGTGADTQYF. Looking up the rest from reference TRBV5-1 and TRBJ2-3 gives the full variable domain: KAGVTQTPRYLIKTRGQQVTLSCSPISGHRSVSWYQQTPGQGLQFLFEYFSETQRNKGNFPGRFSGRQFSNSRSEMNVSTLELGDSALYLCASSLGTGADTQYFGPGTRLTVL.